One T cell receptor beta chain is described in this entry. Its target is not known. Expressed TCRB transcripts were sequenced after all isolated RNA was converted to cDNA. Libraries were prepared by immunoSEQ multiplex PCR; TCRdb keeps only in-frame clonotypes and omits some of them. Among 450,000 to 600,000 clones listed, approximately 31% were seen once. CD45RO/CCR7/CD25/CD127/CD95/CD27 sorting isolated CD4+ naive, central memory, regulatory and stem cell-like memory cells. Trimming at V came to 1 base and at J to 3 bases, leaving 3 bases not matched to a gene. Germline CDR1 reads LNHDA; CDR2 reads SQIVND (reference sequence). This CDR3 comprises 16 residues. This sample was taken from a study of beta chain features in type 1 diabetes. The study, taken as a whole, reports: Researchers could not determine here whether HLA type influences TCRB rearrangement.

The chain is built from TRBV19 and TRBJ2-1; 10 nucleotides agree with TRBD2. Sequenced sample: naive CD4+ T cells from blood. The TCR originated in a man aged 18 to 30 in good health. In nucleotides, the CDR3 is TGTGCCAGTAGTATAGTACCTAGCGGGAGCTACAATGAGCAGTTCTTC. Its protein product is CASSIVPSGSYNEQFF.